The clone carrying this T cell receptor (beta chain) was detected only a few times. The antigen remains undetermined. Sequencing used immunoSEQ multiplex PCR; TCRdb keeps in-frame clones, though not all of them. This table holds under 150,000 clones, less than 90% found once. The CDR3 covers 13 residues. CDR1 is WNHNN, CDR2 SYGVQD, per germline (reference sequence). Trimming left V 10 bases short and J 5 bases short, with 14 bases between. The data belong to a study of cytomegalovirus exposure and HLA in healthy donors. For the study at large: In a later analysis, it was reported that the approximately 110 validation repertoires had been produced on the same platform as the 666 repertoires belonging to the first cohort.

It was the approximately 110-subject validation cohort, separate from the roughly 700-subject first cohort, to which the donors belonged. General observations from the study: Researchers counted 164 TCR beta chains as cytomegalovirus-associated. Using the classifier, cytomegalovirus status was reportedly diagnosed with high specificity and sensitivity.

The genes are TRBV10-1 and TRBJ2-2, with a tentative D call TRBD1 (6 bases). The source material was PBMCs. The clonotype originates from a man between 18 and 35 years old in good health and CMV-seronegative. CDR3 sequence: CATGATGTGELFF. CDR3 coding DNA: TGCGCCACCGGAGCCACAGGGACCGGGGAGCTGTTTTTT.